The clone carrying this TCR beta chain was seen ten or more times. These data originate in a study of early T cells in non-severe SARS-CoV-2 infection. TCRdb itself ran the 5' RACE reads through MiXCR, one entry per CDR3 protein. The profile shows around 34,000 distinct CDR3 sequences, about 5% of them singletons. There are 15 residues in the CDR3. V gave up 6 bases and J gave up 3 bases; unmatched junction bases: 10. The germline CDR1 and CDR2 sequences are DFQATT and SNEGSKA (reference sequence). The chain links TRBV20-1 to TRBJ2-5, with 10 bases lining up with TRBD1. The source of this sequence is an adult who was a healthcare worker with PCR-confirmed SARS-CoV-2 infection or an uninfected control (not recorded which). The specimen sequenced was whole blood. The CDR3 bases are TGCAGTGCCAACCCAGACAGGGGGCTGGAAGAGACCCAGTACTTC. Residues: CSANPDRGLEETQYF.